The clone carrying this TCR beta chain is a singleton in its sample. The data are from a study of blood T cell repertoires in COVID-19. The wider study: The analysed material was cDNA or gDNA that came from T cells, B-cell-depleted T cells, or PBMCs.

In the authors' methods: Scientists estimated how many nucleated cells there were by amplifying reference gene primers. The repertoire was sequenced with immunoSEQ multiplex PCR; TCRdb's copy has only in-frame clones and lacks some. V, J and clone size derive from that table, while D and trimming were established from the DNA sequence. This sample has about 210,000 clones, with 80% found just once. Recruits, aged about 18 to 100 years, lived in 25 or so US areas. The study assigned cohorts using participant-reported clinical history. After removal of 6 bases from V and 8 bases from J, the junction contained 9 bases not matched to a gene. In germline, CDR1 is LGHDT, CDR2 YNNKEL (reference sequence). CDR3 length: 15 amino acids.

Sequencing was done on a sample of PBMCs or T cells enriched from blood (not recorded which). The sequence came from a man aged 25-45 years with acute COVID-19. This sequence joins TRBV3-1 (or the pseudogene TRBV3-2) and TRBJ1-3; 11 nucleotides agree with TRBD1. CDR3 residues: CASSRLGQGADTIYF. DNA for the CDR3: TGTGCCAGCAGTCGACTCGGACAGGGGGCAGACACCATATATTTT.